The rows below give T cell receptor beta chains drawn from one sample of a study of T cell repertoires in cytomegalovirus infection. TCRdb re-analysed the reads in MiXCR, keeping a single row per CDR3 protein. The sample lists about 240,000 distinct CDR3 sequences; about 7% were seen once. Sequenced material: PBMCs. The receptor source for this set is a human donor in good health (CMV status not recorded). Some clones in this sample may be carry-over from other donors' samples. CDR3s include the opening cysteine and the closing phenylalanine or tryptophan.

>TRBJ2-7|TRBV4-3
CASSQGVQAGGEQYF
>TRBJ2-7|TRBV28
CASRSGPTYEQYF
>TRBJ2-1|TRBV20-1
CSARLSGSSYNEQFF
>TRBJ1-5|TRBV20-1
CSVRGGGAGNQPQHF
>TRBJ2-7|TRBV5-1
CASSSGTFNEQYF
>TRBJ2-5|TRBV7-2
CASSPRQLQETQYF
>TRBJ1-1|TRBV20-1
CSAREDTMNTEAFF
>TRBJ2-3|TRBV2
CASSAWGADTQYF
>TRBJ2-4|TRBV5-1
CASSLGLQLDRFENIQYF
>TRBJ1-2|TRBV5-4
CASSQPDRSYTF
>TRBJ2-3|TRBV6-1
CASSEVGTRLTDTQYF
>TRBJ1-2|TRBV7-2
CASSFKQGSIGGYTF
>TRBJ2-7|TRBV20-1
CSARDGRQGVNEQYF
>TRBJ2-5|TRBV20-1
CSARDQTGKETQYF
>TRBJ2-7|TRBV20-1
CSARDKGLAVSYEQYF
>TRBJ2-7|TRBV6-2/TRBV6-3
CASSYQPSEQYF
>TRBJ2-2|TRBV7-9
CASSLLPGTANTGELFF
>TRBJ1-2|TRBV11-1
CASSLGFRQQSYTF
>TRBJ1-4|TRBV6-1
CASSRPQSGIGTTNEKLFF
>TRBJ2-4|TRBV6-2/TRBV6-3
CASSFASGNIQYF
>TRBJ2-1|TRBV20-1
CSAREAAQQFF
>TRBJ1-2|TRBV29-1
CSVGGSANGYTF
>TRBJ2-1|TRBV9
CASSPNLRGHSYNEQFF